This is a list of T cell receptor beta chains from one sample in a study of T cells in Graves' hyperthyroidism and ophthalmopathy. TCRdb called the multiplex PCR reads again in MiXCR, with one record for every CDR3 protein. The data show approximately 630,000 distinct CDR3 sequences, 15% to 20% seen once. Sequencing input: blood. The receptors come from a woman aged 30 to 39 with Graves' hyperthyroidism. CDR3s leave out the opening cysteine and the closing phenylalanine or tryptophan. D genes are given only for firm matches.

TRBJ2-1,TRBV6-5,-,ASSYSPGPNNEQL
TRBJ2-3,TRBV27,-,ASSSEGWRAETDTQY
TRBJ2-7,TRBV7-9,TRBD1,ASSRTGTLEYEQY
TRBJ2-2,TRBV7-6,TRBD2,ASSSSGRETGELF
TRBJ2-7,TRBV5-1,TRBD1,ASNNPGTGVYEQY
TRBJ1-3,TRBV2,-,ASSDNGPGRALSGNTIY
TRBJ2-1,TRBV5-4,TRBD1,ASSLGGTGKGNEQF
TRBJ2-7,TRBV29-1,-,SVSGPEQY
TRBJ2-7,TRBV5-1,-,ASSEQVGFYEQY
TRBJ2-5,TRBV19,-,ASSALRETQY
TRBJ2-1,TRBV19,TRBD1,ASSIAGDRGYNEQF
TRBJ1-5,TRBV6-1,-,ASRKERLVSNQPQH
TRBJ2-7,TRBV28,TRBD1,ASSPGQGHEQY
TRBJ2-1,TRBV10-3,TRBD2,AISESASGRWNSYNEQF
TRBJ1-3,TRBV28,-,ASSSRTFSGNTIY
TRBJ1-2,TRBV28,-,ASRPEGGRSYGYT
TRBJ2-5,TRBV12-3/TRBV12-4,-,ASGRGEGETQY
TRBJ2-7,TRBV4-3,-,ASSQGTTPLYEQY
TRBJ2-4,TRBV5-1,TRBD1,ASSLAVQGVKNIQY
TRBJ2-1,TRBV12-3/TRBV12-4,-,ASSPETVNNEQF